The following is a TCR beta chain sequence with its context. Its target is not known. Repertoires were generated with immunoSEQ multiplex PCR, while TCRdb's copy carries only in-frame clones and drops some. The sample shows fewer than 35,000 clones, 60% to 75% of them seen only once. These data come from a study of OX40 agonist ivuxolimab in advanced cancers. Study overall: Partial responses were recorded for three patients, including one with hepatocellular carcinoma and two with cutaneous melanoma.

The CDR3 consists of 13 residues. Germline V lookup: CDR1 SQVTM, CDR2 ANQGSEA. Trimming cost V 0 bases and J 3 bases, with 8 bases left between them. Study results and caveats: At doses 0.1 to 3.0 mg/kg, CD4+ and CD8+ clones expanded. In CD8+ T cells, expanded clones were on average more numerous than in CD4+.

This chain uses TRBV29-1 with TRBJ1-2, with a weak D call TRBD1 (6 bases). This sample comprised CD4+ or CD8+ T cells sorted from blood, obtained in a trial of the OX40 agonist ivuxolimab. The source is an adult with an advanced solid tumor such as melanoma, head and neck, liver or kidney cancer. Written as DNA, the CDR3 is TGCAGCGTTGAAGAAGGACAGCACTATGGCTACACCTTC. Its translation: CSVEEGQHYGYTF.